This T cell receptor beta chain was identified in a study of response to subunit inactivated influenza vaccine (dated by TCRdb to 2016 to 2019). With respect to the entire study: Deep quantitative T cell receptor repertoire profiling was used in the study to track responses to a trivalent subunit inactivated influenza vaccine. Findings and caveats that apply to the study as a whole: It was suggested by the authors that each seasonal influenza vaccination may recruit only a limited number of new T cells.

Only a few counts were recorded for this clonotype. Its binding antigen is unknown. The input lacks base qualities; no much larger clone sits a single base away. Receptor amplification or capture employed RT-PCR. Instrument on record: Illumina HiSeq 2500. Starting from the raw public reads, TCRdb applied fastp trimming at Q25, assembled clones with MiXCR and retained in-frame beta chains. When rows share a CDR3 protein, they turn into one entry using the most common DNA and genes. This sample comprises fewer than 750,000 distinct CDR3 sequences, around 15% of them detected only once. The leading ten clones occupy approximately 10% of the sample. This clonotype was obtained from a man between 50 and 59 years old who received an inactivated influenza vaccine. Donor details come from another sample of the same person, matched by shared clones. This specimen consisted of PBMCs from blood, obtained approximately 12 days after vaccination.

The sequence in DNA is TGTGCCACCCTCGGACTAGCGGGGGACACGCAGTATTTT. The resulting protein is CATLGLAGDTQYF. The chain is assembled from TRBV10-3 and TRBJ2-3; 13 central nucleotides agree with TRBD2. The junction shows trimming of 10 bases on V and 9 bases on J, and the gene matches do not reach 7 bases of it. The germline V gene encodes CDR1 ENHRY and CDR2 SYGVKD. The CDR3, cysteine through phenylalanine, is 13 amino acids long. The sequence is cut down to CDR3 DNA, 39 bases in frame from base 1.